The 8 T cell receptor beta chains listed next were all sequenced from one sample in a study of blood T cells in healthy people across ages. Through a sample-barcoded 5' primer and a J-beta primer mix, a second PCR was run for about 7 to 12 cycles. Via MiXCR, TCRdb re-called the 5' RACE reads, giving one row per CDR3 protein. The sample carries about 640,000 distinct CDR3 sequences, around two fifths recorded once. Specimen: blood. These receptors were obtained from a man older than 75 in good health.

This chain joins TRBV28 and TRBJ1-6, with TRBD1 identical over 8 bases. This CDR3 is 16 amino acids long. The germline V gene has CDR1 MDHEN and CDR2 SYDVKM. With 2 bases clipped from V and 7 bases from J, the junction kept 7 bases outside the gene matches. The CDR3 is CASSLPRPGGNSPLHF. CDR3 nucleotides: TGTGCCAGCAGTTTACCTCGGCCAGGGGGCAATTCACCCCTCCACTTT.

This clonotype was observed a few times. The CDR3 coding sequence is TGTGCCAGCAGCTTAGAAACCGGGGAGCTGTTTTTT. It translates to CASSLETGELFF. The chain joins TRBV7-9 to TRBJ2-2, with D hard to call. CDR1 and CDR2 from the germline V gene are SEHNR and FQNEAQ (reference sequence). This CDR3 has 12 residues. V lost 1 base and J lost 5, with 2 bases in between.

This clonotype was observed many times. This chain joins TRBV20-1 and TRBJ1-2, with 7 bases aligning to TRBD1. The CDR3 totals 15 residues. V dropped 0 bases and J dropped 0; count of bases not matched to a gene: 4. The germline V gene has CDR1 DFQATT and CDR2 SNEGSKA (reference sequence). The CDR3 loop reads CSAREGTAANYGYTF. CDR3 nucleotides: TGCAGTGCTAGAGAGGGGACAGCAGCTAACTATGGCTACACCTTC.

This rearrangement joins TRBV20-1 to TRBJ2-5; tentatively, D is TRBD1 (6 bases). The CDR3 spans 13 residues. V was trimmed by 6 bases and J by 5 bases, leaving 16 bases between them. Germline lookup yields CDR1 DFQATT and CDR2 SNEGSKA (reference sequence). CDR3 amino acids: CSAPGAGSETQYF. For the CDR3, the DNA is TGCAGTGCCCCAGGGGCAGGGTCTGAGACCCAGTACTTC.

This rearrangement joins TRBV23-1 to TRBJ2-7; TRBD1 agrees at 11 bases. With the DNA end fitting TRBJ2-5 better, the J assignment may be wrong. TRBV23-1 is sorted into the ORF group, with uncertain function. The CDR3 covers 19 residues. This CDR3 reads CASSHSRDRGVVSRETQYF. The DNA for the CDR3 is TGCGCCAGCAGTCACTCGAGGGACAGGGGGGTTGTGAGTAGAGAGACCCAGTACTTC.

Only a few counts were recorded for this clonotype. The chain recombines TRBV28 with TRBJ2-7, with 7 bases fitting TRBD2. CDR3 size: 14 residues. V was pared by 4 bases and J by 4 bases, with 7 bases of the junction left unmatched. The germline V gene encodes CDR1 MDHEN and CDR2 SYDVKM. The CDR3 nucleotides read TGTGCCAGCAGTTATGTGGGCGGGAGATACGAGCAGTACTTC. It translates to CASSYVGGRYEQYF.

This clonotype has just a few counts. The rearrangement uses TRBV30 and TRBJ2-4; D unclear. V was shortened by 2 bases and J by 6 bases, with 20 bases between the two germline ends. CDR1 GTSNPN and CDR2 SVGIG come from the germline V gene (reference sequence). The CDR3 contains 16 residues. CDR3 in amino acids: CAWSLTKDSIRNIQYF. CDR3 nucleotide sequence: TGTGCCTGGAGTTTAACCAAGGATTCTATAAGAAACATTCAGTACTTC.

This clonotype came up a few times. The V call is TRBV4-1, the J call TRBJ2-7; possibly TRBD1 for D (6 bases). Germline assignment: CDR1 MGHRA and CDR2 YSYEKL. The ends were cut back, 4 bases at V and 0 bases at J, with 13 bases in the middle. The CDR3 runs 15 residues. CDR3 protein: CASSPLPGDSYEQYF. CDR3 bases: TGCGCCAGCAGCCCGCTTCCAGGGGACTCCTACGAGCAGTACTTC.